This T cell receptor beta chain was retrieved from a study of brain T cells in children with intractable seizures. Regarding the study as a whole: Clones missing pre-surgery may reflect undersampling of that blood sample. Patients' HCMV serostatus was unknown; virus specificity rests on CDR3 similarity alone.

Only cases whose brain tissue showed the highest T cell transcript signatures were sequenced. At least one anti-epileptic drug was given before surgery. A note on this clone: Its antigen is not identified.

Assay: immunoSEQ multiplex PCR; the TCRdb copy retains only in-frame clones and omits some. The profile covers approximately 44,000 clones, with 90% appearing a single time and roughly 6.5% taken by the ten largest. The sample in question was peripheral blood, obtained at surgery. The sequence was obtained from a girl aged 2-10 years with tuberous sclerosis and intractable seizures.

The CDR3 DNA follows: TGTGCCAGCAGCAATTTTACCAGGGAACAGTACTTC. Translating gives CASSNFTREQYF. The chain employs TRBV21-1 and TRBJ2-7; TRBD1 is the table's D call, not checked against the DNA. TRBV21-1 is an annotated pseudogene. The CDR3 runs 12 residues.